One sample yielded the 22 T cell receptor beta chains listed below, sequenced in a study of vaccination and CD4 T cells after COVID-19. Cultured CD4+ T cells had their DNA profiled by the Oncomine TCR Beta short-read assay. TCRdb fed the PCR reads into MiXCR, producing one record per CDR3 protein. This repertoire shows thousands of distinct CDR3 sequences, 35% to 45% found once; its top ten account for roughly 26%. Sample treatment: roughly 11-day PBMC culture with coronavirus spike peptide pools or control peptides (ViraFEST assay). CD4+ T cells of the unexposed donor were collected before the COVID-19 pandemic (2011-2018). Antigens for these TCRs are unknown. The sample was CD4+ T cells from blood, cultured in vitro. These receptors originate from a human donor in good health.

A few counts support this clonotype. The J gene is TRBJ1-6, the V gene TRBV6-1; the D is unclear. Germline assignment: CDR1 MNHNS and CDR2 SASEGT. There are 14 residues in the CDR3. Trimming removed 6 bases from V and 6 bases from J, with 12 bases in between. CDR3 residues: CASSPGLFNSPLHF. Written as DNA, the CDR3 is TGTGCCAGCAGCCCCGGACTGTTTAATTCACCCCTCCACTTT.

The chain has TRBV18 and TRBJ2-7, with 7 bases fitting TRBD2. Per the germline V gene, CDR1 is KGHSH and CDR2 is LQKENI. This CDR3 has 14 residues. V lost 4 bases, J lost 0 bases, and 3 bases stayed unmatched. The CDR3: CASSRLADSYEQYF. The DNA for the CDR3 is TGTGCCAGCTCACGGCTAGCGGACTCCTACGAGCAGTACTTC.

This clonotype is categorized as medium-sized (0.01 to 0.1%). The chain has TRBV6-1 and TRBJ1-2; D gene uncertain. This CDR3 spans 12 amino acids. The ends were cut back, 6 bases at V and 6 bases at J, with 11 bases in the middle. Per germline, CDR1 MNHNS and CDR2 SASEGT. CDR3 sequence (DNA): TGTGCCAGCAGGAAATCCGGGGATGGCTACACCTTC. Translating gives CASRKSGDGYTF.

A few counts support this clonotype. The V call is TRBV2, the J call TRBJ1-2; the D is unclear. Trimming took off 8 bases at V and 12 bases at J, with 22 bases between the two ends. CDR1 SNHLY and CDR2 FYNNEI come from the germline V gene. CDR3 length: 13 amino acids. CDR3 protein: CASVVGRQAHDTF. The CDR3 DNA follows: TGTGCCAGCGTAGTGGGTCGGCAGGCTCACGACACCTTC.

This clonotype showed up just a few times. The chain has TRBV7-8 and TRBJ2-2; 8 positions match TRBD1. The CDR3 sequence is 15 residues long. Trimming removed 4 bases from V and 2 bases from J; junction bases left unmatched: 3. CDR1 and CDR2 from the germline V gene are SGHVS and FQNEAQ. This CDR3 reads CASSWTGINTGELFF. Written as DNA, the CDR3 is TGTGCCAGCAGCTGGACAGGGATAAACACCGGGGAGCTGTTTTTT.

This clonotype was counted between two and nine times. The chain employs TRBV7-8 and TRBJ2-2; the D is unclear. There are 12 residues in the CDR3. V lost 4 bases and J lost 7, with 7 bases in between. Germline V gene sequence: CDR1 SGHVS, CDR2 FQNEAQ. CDR3 coding DNA: TGTGCCAGCAGCTACAATAGCGGGGAGCTGTTTTTT. Residues: CASSYNSGELFF.

The gene calls are TRBV12-3 or TRBV12-4 and TRBJ2-5; 16 bases match TRBD2. The ends lost 7 bases at V and 3 bases at J; junction bases unmatched: 5. CDR3 size: 16 residues. CDR3 in amino acids: CASTLGLAGGEETQYF. CDR3 nucleotide sequence: TGTGCCAGCACTCTGGGACTAGCGGGGGGGGAAGAGACCCAGTACTTC.

This clonotype has only a few counts. This chain connects TRBV20-1 to TRBJ1-2; D remains unclear. Between the trimmed V and J ends, which lost 5 bases and 8 bases, there was a span of 12 bases. The germline V gene encodes CDR1 DFQATT and CDR2 SNEGSKA (reference sequence). The CDR3 contains 11 residues. The CDR3 region has the DNA TGCAGTGCTGGGGTCCTCTACGGCTACACCTTC. It is translated as CSAGVLYGYTF.

This clonotype has more than one count but fewer than ten. V gene TRBV6-1 combines with J gene TRBJ1-1, with a possible D match to TRBD1 (6 bases). V was trimmed by 7 bases and J by 7 bases, leaving 16 bases between them. This CDR3 contains 13 residues. Per germline, CDR1 MNHNS and CDR2 SASEGT. As DNA, the CDR3 is TGTGCCAGCACCCGGACCGGGACAAATGAAGCTTTCTTT. This gives the protein CASTRTGTNEAFF.

The chain combines TRBV12-3 or TRBV12-4 with TRBJ1-5; D may be TRBD1 (5 bases). V was cut by 6 bases and J by 4 bases, with 13 bases left in between. The CDR3 contains 14 residues. CDR3 region: CASSPSGPNQPQHF. CDR3 DNA: TGTGCCAGCAGCCCCTCGGGGCCAAATCAGCCCCAGCATTTT.

Comments on this clonotype: A junction boundary mismatches the germline segment, possibly from a read error. The chain is built from TRBV7-9 and TRBJ2-7, with TRBD2 identical over 9 bases. Germline V gene data show CDR1 as SEHNR and CDR2 as FQNEAQ (reference sequence). CDR3 size: 13 residues. The CDR3 DNA is TGTGCCAGCAGCCCAGCGGGGGGTTACGGGCAGTACTTC. Its protein is CASSPAGGYGQYF.

This chain connects TRBV6-1 to TRBJ1-1; no firm D call. The CDR3 runs 13 residues. With 6 bases removed from V and 11 bases from J, the gap between germline ends came to 19 bases. The germline gives CDR1 MNHNS, CDR2 SASEGT. CDR3 amino acids: CASRSRTAPDAFF. CDR3 in DNA: TGTGCCAGCAGATCCAGGACGGCTCCGGATGCTTTCTTT.

V usage is TRBV20-1 and J usage is TRBJ1-2; D is ambiguous. Trimming shortened V by 0 bases and J by 0 bases, and 11 bases separated the two germline ends. CDR3 length: 15 residues. In germline, CDR1 is DFQATT, CDR2 SNEGSKA (reference sequence). CDR3 sequence (DNA): TGCAGTGCTAGAGATCTAGACACCTCTAACTATGGCTACACCTTC. Protein: CSARDLDTSNYGYTF.

The chain links TRBV27 to TRBJ2-3, with D possibly TRBD2 on 6 matching bases. The V gene lost 1 base and the J gene lost 1 base, with 9 bases spanning the gap. The CDR3 has 15 residues. Per the germline V gene, CDR1 is MNHEY and CDR2 is SMNVEV (reference sequence). The CDR3 DNA reads TGTGCCAGCAGTTTATGGCGGGGCGGCACAGATACGCAGTATTTT. Its translation: CASSLWRGGTDTQYF.

This clonotype came up once. The chain uses TRBV29-1 and TRBJ2-3; D ambiguous. V gave up 4 bases and J gave up 4 bases, with 15 bases separating them. The CDR3 has 14 residues. Germline CDR1 reads SQVTM; CDR2 reads ANQGSEA. The CDR3 nucleotides are TGCAGCGTTGGTGGTAGGGTTCACCCAGATACGCAGTATTTT. This translates into CSVGGRVHPDTQYF.

CDR3 nucleotides: TGTGCCAGCAGCTCACTAGCGGGCTACGAGCAGTACTTC. It encodes CASSSLAGYEQYF. The rearrangement links TRBV7-8 to TRBJ2-7, with 9 bases identical to TRBD2. This CDR3 is built from 13 residues. J was trimmed by 3 bases and V by 4 bases; bases with no gene match: 1. Looked up from germline, CDR1 is SGHVS and CDR2 is FQNEAQ.

By share, this clonotype counts as medium-sized. CDR3 amino acids: CASSFRGNSPLHF. In DNA, the CDR3 is TGCGCCAGCAGCTTCAGGGGCAATTCACCCCTCCACTTT. This chain uses TRBV5-1 with TRBJ1-6; TRBD1 is a possible D gene (6 bases). The V gene's germline CDR1 is SGHRS and CDR2 YFSETQ. The CDR3 is 13 amino acids. V shed 2 bases and J shed 7 bases, with 7 bases lying between them.

The rearrangement links TRBV2 to TRBJ2-5, with a tentative D call TRBD1 (6 bases). This CDR3 has 13 amino acids. Deletions cut 6 bases from V and 2 bases from J, with 10 bases between. In germline, CDR1 is SNHLY, CDR2 FYNNEI. The DNA for the CDR3 is TGTGCCAGCAGCTGGACAGTACAAGAGACCCAGTACTTC. Translating it yields CASSWTVQETQYF. The full variable domain, its missing parts supplied by reference TRBV2 and TRBJ2-5, is EPEVTQTPSHQVTQMGQEVILRCVPISNHLYFYWYRQILGQKVEFLVSFYNNEISEKSEIFDDQFSVERPDGSNFTLKIRSTKLEDSAMYFCASSWTVQETQYFGPGTRLLVL.

This clonotype was counted between two and nine times. The chain links TRBV7-2 to TRBJ1-1, with a possible D match to TRBD1 (5 bases). This CDR3 region has 16 residues. Germline V gene sequence: CDR1 SGHTA, CDR2 FQGNSA. V dropped 0 bases and J dropped 4 bases, with 15 bases sitting between them. The CDR3 DNA sequence: TGTGCCAGCAGCTTAGCCCTCTTTAGGGGCGGCACTGAAGCTTTCTTT. It yields the protein CASSLALFRGGTEAFF.

This clonotype appeared a few times. This chain connects TRBV7-9 to TRBJ2-3; D is perhaps TRBD1 (8 bases). Trimming stripped 1 base from V and 6 bases from J, with 11 bases between. CDR3 length: 14 amino acids. Germline V gene lookup returns CDR1 SEHNR and CDR2 FQNEAQ (reference sequence). The CDR3 reads CASSLEQGGDTQYF. The CDR3 DNA follows: TGTGCCAGCAGCTTAGAACAGGGGGGGGATACGCAGTATTTT.

The chain is built from TRBV5-1 and TRBJ2-7; D remains ambiguous. V was pared by 0 bases and J by 6 bases, with 13 bases between. Germline CDR1 reads SGHRS; CDR2 reads YFSETQ. The CDR3 has 14 amino acids. DNA for the CDR3: TGCGCCAGCAGCTTGGCCCAAAATTCCGGCGAGCAGTACTTC. Translated, it gives CASSLAQNSGEQYF.

The sample holds a few counts of this clonotype. This sequence joins TRBV11-3 and TRBJ1-5; tentative D call: TRBD1 (5 bases). The CDR3 length is 17 residues. The germline V gene encodes CDR1 SGHNT and CDR2 YENEEA. V was shortened by 5 bases and J by 7 bases, with 24 bases between the two germline ends. The DNA for the CDR3 is TGTGCCAGCAGCCCAAGAAAGGACAAAGGTTCAATCCAGCCCCAGCATTTT. Translated, it gives CASSPRKDKGSIQPQHF. The entire variable domain, with the rest obtained from reference TRBV11-3 and TRBJ1-5, is as follows: EAGVVQSPRYKIIEKKQPVAFWCNPISGHNTLYWYLQNLGQGPELLIRYENEEAVDDSQLPKDRFSAERLKGVDSTLKIQPAELGDSAVYLCASSPRKDKGSIQPQHFGDGTRLSIL.